One and the same sample provided the 23 T cell receptor beta chains below, sequenced in a study of cytomegalovirus exposure and HLA in healthy donors. PCR amplification relied on 60 Vbeta primers (plus 13 Jbeta primers). Assay used: immunoSEQ multiplex PCR; TCRdb lists only in-frame clones, some missing. The sample lists some 140,000 clones; 65% to 80% were seen once. Source material: PBMCs. The source of these receptors is a woman between 35 and 50 years old in good health and CMV-seronegative.

The CDR3 sequence is CASSLGQQNEKLFF. CDR3 nucleotides: TGCGCCAGCAGCTTGGGACAGCAGAATGAAAAACTGTTTTTT. This rearrangement joins TRBV5-1 to TRBJ1-4, with D tentatively TRBD1 (5 bases). CDR3 length equals 14 residues. V was pared by 0 bases and J by 5 bases, with 8 bases between. Germline CDR1 is SGHRS and CDR2 is YFSETQ.

This sequence joins TRBV20-1 and TRBJ1-1; D might be TRBD1 (5 bases). The CDR3 sequence is 11 residues long. V lost 0 bases and J 6 bases, leaving 5 bases between the germline ends. In germline, CDR1 is DFQATT, CDR2 SNEGSKA (reference sequence). The CDR3 loop is CSAREGAEAFF. The DNA of the CDR3 is TGCAGTGCTAGAGAAGGGGCTGAAGCTTTCTTT.

The V call is TRBV11-3, the J call TRBJ1-1; D not resolved. Germline CDR1 is SGHNT and CDR2 is YENEEA. Trimming took off 0 bases at V and 7 bases at J, with 12 bases between the two ends. The CDR3 is made up of 14 amino acids. The CDR3 DNA reads TGTGCCAGCAGCTTAGATCCGCGGGGTCGTGAAGCTTTCTTT. This codes for CASSLDPRGREAFF.

The CDR3 DNA follows: TGTGCCAGCTCACCCTTTCGACAGGGTTCGGGGGCCTACGAGCAGTACTTC. Amino acid sequence: CASSPFRQGSGAYEQYF. This chain joins TRBV18 and TRBJ2-7; D might be TRBD1 (7 bases). V was trimmed by 3 bases and J by 2 bases, leaving 20 bases between them. The length of the CDR3 is 17 residues. Germline CDR1 reads KGHSH; CDR2 reads LQKENI.

The V and J genes are TRBV6-5 and TRBJ2-7; 12 bases map to TRBD2. With V trimmed by 6 bases and J by 2 bases, 2 bases remained unmatched. The CDR3 is made up of 14 amino acids. Germline CDR1 reads MNHEY; CDR2 reads SVGAGI. CDR3 protein: CASRLAGGPYEQYF. Written as DNA, the CDR3 is TGTGCCAGCAGGCTAGCGGGGGGGCCCTACGAGCAGTACTTC.

The chain joins TRBV5-1 to TRBJ1-4, with 8 nucleotides matching TRBD1. This CDR3 is built from 15 residues. Germline V gives CDR1 SGHRS, CDR2 YFSETQ. Losses at the gene ends were 3 bases for V and 4 bases for J; bases not matched to a gene: 5. CDR3 DNA sequence: TGCGCCAGCAGCTATCAGGGGGCAGGTAATGAAAAACTGTTTTTT. This sequence encodes CASSYQGAGNEKLFF. The whole variable domain, filled in from reference TRBV5-1 and TRBJ1-4, reads KAGVTQTPRYLIKTRGQQVTLSCSPISGHRSVSWYQQTPGQGLQFLFEYFSETQRNKGNFPGRFSGRQFSNSRSEMNVSTLELGDSALYLCASSYQGAGNEKLFFGSGTQLSVL.

The V and J genes are TRBV5-1 and TRBJ2-1; 9 nucleotides match TRBD2. Germline lookup yields CDR1 SGHRS and CDR2 YFSETQ. V was pared by 4 bases and J by 3 bases, with 8 bases of the junction left unmatched. This CDR3 has 16 amino acids. The CDR3 sequence is CASSPPLAGVYNEQFF. CDR3 DNA: TGCGCCAGCAGCCCCCCTTTAGCGGGAGTCTACAATGAGCAGTTCTTC. Variable domain in full (rest from reference TRBV5-1 and TRBJ2-1): KAGVTQTPRYLIKTRGQQVTLSCSPISGHRSVSWYQQTPGQGLQFLFEYFSETQRNKGNFPGRFSGRQFSNSRSEMNVSTLELGDSALYLCASSPPLAGVYNEQFFGPGTRLTVL.

The CDR3 nucleotides are TGTGCCAGCAGCGTAGATCCAGGGCAAGTCGGGGAGCTGTTTTTT. This translates into CASSVDPGQVGELFF. The chain couples TRBV9 to TRBJ2-2; D perhaps matches TRBD1 (5 bases). V was cut by 0 bases and J by 7 bases, with 13 bases left in between. The CDR3 spans 15 residues. Germline V gives CDR1 SGDLS, CDR2 YYNGEE.

This clone was observed once. The chain recombines TRBV28 with TRBJ1-5; no firm D call. V was pared by 3 bases and J by 7 bases, with 16 bases between. Germline assignment: CDR1 MDHEN and CDR2 SYDVKM. The CDR3 covers 15 residues. The CDR3 DNA follows: TGTGCCAGCAGTTTGAACAGACGCCCCGGCCAGCCCCAGCATTTT. Amino acids: CASSLNRRPGQPQHF.

This chain uses TRBV11-3 with TRBJ1-1; no clear D. CDR1 SGHNT and CDR2 YENEEA come from the germline V gene. The CDR3 has 13 residues. V dropped 5 bases and J dropped 7 bases, with 14 bases sitting between them. CDR3 DNA: TGTGCCAGCAGCCAACAAGGTACAGATGAAGCTTTCTTT. It translates to CASSQQGTDEAFF.

The CDR3 nucleotides are TGTGCCAGCAGCTTAGACAGCGGGCGGGACGATGAGCAGTTCTTC. Residues: CASSLDSGRDDEQFF. The V call is TRBV11-3, the J call TRBJ2-1; a possible D gene is TRBD2 (6 bases). Trimming took 0 bases from V and 8 from J, leaving 14 bases between them. Germline V gene lookup returns CDR1 SGHNT and CDR2 YENEEA. The CDR3 sequence is 15 residues long.

The chain couples TRBV10-2 to TRBJ2-1; 8 bases fit TRBD2. CDR3 length equals 13 residues. With V trimmed by 6 bases and J by 6 bases, 4 bases remained unmatched. Germline V lookup: CDR1 WSHSY, CDR2 SAAADI. CDR3 coding DNA: TGCGCCAGCAGGATTAGCGGGGCCAATGAGCAGTTCTTC. This encodes CASRISGANEQFF.

The chain joins TRBV11-3 to TRBJ2-3, with 7 bases matching TRBD2. Trimming at V came to 8 bases and at J to 1 base, leaving 6 bases not matched to a gene. The V gene's germline CDR1 is SGHNT and CDR2 YENEEA. The CDR3 is made up of 14 amino acids. CDR3 protein: CASGASGRTDTQYF. In DNA form, the CDR3 reads TGTGCCAGCGGGGCTAGCGGTCGCACAGATACGCAGTATTTT. Using reference TRBV11-3 and TRBJ2-3 for the parts outside the CDR3, the full variable domain is EAGVVQSPRYKIIEKKQPVAFWCNPISGHNTLYWYLQNLGQGPELLIRYENEEAVDDSQLPKDRFSAERLKGVDSTLKIQPAELGDSAVYLCASGASGRTDTQYFGPGTRLTVL.

This clone was seen just once. The chain carries TRBV6-5 and TRBJ2-7; D not certain. V gave up 5 bases and J gave up 3 bases, with 14 bases separating them. The CDR3 loop spans 14 amino acids. Per germline, CDR1 MNHEY and CDR2 SVGAGI. The CDR3 coding sequence is TGTGCCAGCAGTCCCTCGGCAGGCCGCTACGAGCAGTACTTC. Translated, it gives CASSPSAGRYEQYF.

The genes are TRBV5-4 and TRBJ1-1; D gene uncertain. The CDR3 has 13 amino acids. Germline CDR1 SGHNT, CDR2 YYREEE (reference sequence). The V and J ends lost 3 bases and 8 bases respectively, with 14 bases between them. CDR3 residues: CASSWATAGEAFF. In DNA, the CDR3 is TGTGCCAGCAGCTGGGCAACGGCGGGGGAAGCTTTCTTT.

The chain carries TRBV5-7 and TRBJ1-2, with 7 bases identical to TRBD1. TRBV5-7 carries the ORF label, with uncertain function. This CDR3 contains 13 residues. Trimming at V came to 0 bases and at J to 6 bases, leaving 2 bases not matched to a gene. CDR3 coding DNA: TGTGCCAGCAGCTTGGGACAGGGTGATGGCTACACCTTC. Amino acid sequence: CASSLGQGDGYTF.

In this sample, this clone turned up once. The CDR3 sequence is CASSIEGANQPQHF. CDR3 nucleotides: TGTGCCAGTAGTATAGAGGGGGCCAATCAGCCCCAGCATTTT. This chain uses TRBV19 with TRBJ1-5, with D perhaps TRBD1 (6 bases). Trimming took off 0 bases at V and 3 bases at J, with 6 bases between the two ends. CDR3 length equals 14 residues. Per the germline V gene, CDR1 is LNHDA and CDR2 is SQIVND (reference sequence).

V gene TRBV5-6 combines with J gene TRBJ2-1; 7 nucleotides agree with TRBD2. The germline V gene encodes CDR1 SGHDT and CDR2 YYEEEE. With V trimmed by 4 bases and J by 4 bases, 8 bases remained unmatched. This CDR3 has 15 residues. CDR3 DNA: TGTGCCAGCAGCGGGGCGGGAGAGGGGTACAATGAGCAGTTCTTC. Its translation is CASSGAGEGYNEQFF.

This chain joins TRBV9 and TRBJ2-3, with TRBD2 matching 7 bases. Per germline, CDR1 SGDLS and CDR2 YYNGEE. V shed 0 bases and J 3 bases; nucleotides not matched to a gene: 4. The CDR3 is 15 residues long. Here the CDR3 DNA reads TGTGCCAGCAGCGTAGGCTCTAGCGGAACAGATACGCAGTATTTT. Encoded protein: CASSVGSSGTDTQYF.

This clone showed up just once. The V and J genes are TRBV5-5 and TRBJ2-3; D perhaps matches TRBD2 (5 bases). The CDR3 totals 13 residues. Germline-derived CDR1 and CDR2 are SGHKS and YYEKEE (reference sequence). Between the trimmed V and J ends, which lost 4 bases and 4 bases, there was a span of 10 bases. In DNA form, the CDR3 reads TGTGCCAGCAGCGTGGGAGTTCCAGATACGCAGTATTTT. Encoded protein: CASSVGVPDTQYF.

V is TRBV19 and J is TRBJ1-5; tentatively, D is TRBD1 (5 bases). This CDR3 is 15 amino acids long. With 7 bases removed from V and 1 base from J, the gap between germline ends came to 14 bases. Germline V gene lookup returns CDR1 LNHDA and CDR2 SQIVND (reference sequence). The CDR3 DNA is TGTGCCAGTAAGGCCGAGACAGTGAGCAATCAGCCCCAGCATTTT. It codes for CASKAETVSNQPQHF.

The genes are TRBV5-4 and TRBJ1-1; 9 bases line up with TRBD1. The CDR3 runs 14 residues. J was trimmed by 6 bases and V by 3 bases; bases with no gene match: 6. Germline V gene sequence: CDR1 SGHNT, CDR2 YYREEE (reference sequence). The CDR3 DNA sequence: TGTGCCAGCAGCTCACTGACAGGGGGAGCTGAAGCTTTCTTT. This encodes CASSSLTGGAEAFF.

The chain carries TRBV27 and TRBJ1-5; D is undetermined. The CDR3 consists of 14 residues. CDR1 is MNHEY, CDR2 SMNVEV, per germline (reference sequence). Trimming cost V 4 bases and J 2 bases, with 9 bases left between them. CDR3 nucleotide sequence: TGTGCCAGCAGTTCTATGAGGGGCAATCAGCCCCAGCATTTT. It specifies CASSSMRGNQPQHF.